Shown below are 30 T cell receptor beta chains from a single sample sequenced in a study of T-cell reconstitution after alpha-beta-depleted transplantation in children. The library targeted TCRbeta and was prepared with unique molecular identifiers. Each CDR3 protein is one row after TCRdb ran MiXCR on the PCR reads. Among 200,000 to 250,000 distinct CDR3 sequences listed, roughly 6.6% were seen once. The sequencing used PBMCs, collected before TCRalphabeta/CD19-depleted stem cell transplant. All receptors derive from a boy between 2 and 10 years old with acute lymphoblastic leukemia, due to receive a stem cell transplant.

This clonotype was seen many times. The J gene is TRBJ2-7, the V gene TRBV20-1; 8 nucleotides align to TRBD1. CDR3 length: 15 amino acids. CDR1 and CDR2 (germline): DFQATT, SNEGSKA (reference sequence). Germline trimming cut 0 bases from V and 4 bases from J; bases unmatched to any gene: 8. For the CDR3, the DNA is TGCAGTGCTAGAGATGGCGGGACAGGAACGTACGAGCAGTACTTC. Protein sequence: CSARDGGTGTYEQYF.

In regard to this clonotype: Being one base from a much bigger clone, this may be a read error. The rearrangement uses TRBV6-5 and TRBJ1-4; D possibly corresponds to TRBD1 (5 bases). The CDR3 covers 14 residues. The germline V gene encodes CDR1 MNHEY and CDR2 SVGAGI. V shed 7 bases and J shed 8 bases, with 17 bases lying between them. The chain's CDR3 is CASTYSGSDEKLFF. DNA for the CDR3: TGTGCCAGCACTTATTCAGGGTCCGACGAAAAACTGTTTTTT.

This clonotype was recorded many times. The rearrangement links TRBV12-3 or TRBV12-4 to TRBJ2-3; no clear D. This CDR3 is built from 12 residues. Trimming removed 6 bases from V and 6 bases from J, with 10 bases in between. The CDR3: CASRLVGDTQYF. The CDR3 nucleotides are TGTGCCAGCAGACTTGTGGGGGATACGCAGTATTTT.

In its sample, this clonotype was seen once. The chain recombines TRBV5-6 with TRBJ2-7; 8 bases fit TRBD1. The CDR3 has 16 residues. V lost 7 bases, J lost 2 bases, and 14 bases stayed unmatched. Looked up from germline, CDR1 is SGHDT and CDR2 is YYEEEE. The CDR3, as DNA: TGTGCCAGCGGCCCAGGGACAGGCCCTAGCCCCTACGAGCAGTACTTC. Protein sequence: CASGPGTGPSPYEQYF.

This clonotype showed up just a few times. The rearrangement links TRBV5-1 to TRBJ2-7, with D unclear. Germline-derived CDR1 and CDR2 are SGHRS and YFSETQ. Trimming removed 2 bases from V and 1 base from J, with 10 bases in between. The CDR3 covers 14 residues. This chain's CDR3 is CASSFRARSYEQYF. The CDR3 DNA reads as TGCGCCAGCAGCTTCCGGGCCAGATCCTACGAGCAGTACTTC.

The CDR3 DNA reads as TGTGCCATCTGCGACCGCTCTAGACTAGCGCCAGGCCAGACCGGGGAGCTGTTTTTT. Translated: CAICDRSRLAPGQTGELFF. This chain joins TRBV3-1 and TRBJ2-2, with TRBD2 identical over 8 bases. CDR3 length equals 19 residues. The germline V gene has CDR1 LGHDT and CDR2 YNNKEL (reference sequence). Trimming removed 10 bases from V and 5 bases from J; junction bases left unmatched: 24. The full variable domain, completed using reference TRBV3-1 and TRBJ2-2, is DTAVSQTPKYLVTQMGNDKSIKCEQNLGHDTMYWYKQDSKKFLKIMFSYNNKELIINETVPNRFSPKSPDKAHLNLHINSLELGDSAVYFCAICDRSRLAPGQTGELFFGEGSRLTVL.

This clonotype was counted at least ten times. The chain is built from TRBV29-1 and TRBJ2-2, with 7 bases identical to TRBD1. Germline CDR1 is SQVTM and CDR2 is ANQGSEA. This CDR3 is 13 amino acids long. V lost 4 bases, J lost 5 bases, and 4 bases stayed unmatched. The CDR3 here is CSVGEGATGELFF. The CDR3 coding sequence is TGCAGCGTTGGAGAGGGGGCAACCGGGGAGCTGTTTTTT.

In this sample, this clonotype turned up many times. V is TRBV28 and J is TRBJ2-7; 8 bases map to TRBD2. Trimming cost V 4 bases and J 4 bases; bases outside gene matches: 12. The CDR3 extends over 16 amino acids. The germline V gene has CDR1 MDHEN and CDR2 SYDVKM. The CDR3, as DNA: TGTGCCAGCAGTTCACGGTCGTCGGGAGGGGGGTACGAGCAGTACTTC. This encodes CASSSRSSGGGYEQYF. The full variable domain, with the rest looked up from reference TRBV28 and TRBJ2-7, is DVKVTQSSRYLVKRTGEKVFLECVQDMDHENMFWYRQDPGLGLRLIYFSYDVKMKEKGDIPEGYSVSREKKERFSLILESASTNQTSMYLCASSSRSSGGGYEQYFGPGTRLTVT.

This clonotype has more than one count but fewer than ten. The genes are TRBV7-8 and TRBJ1-2; D gene unclear. The CDR3 spans 16 residues. CDR1 and CDR2 (germline): SGHVS, FQNEAQ. Trimming removed 1 base from V and 4 bases from J, with 16 bases in between. The CDR3 DNA reads TGTGCCAGCAGCTTAGGCAGGCCGGGATACTCCTATGGCTACACCTTC. It codes for CASSLGRPGYSYGYTF.

This clonotype has ten or more counts. The chain combines TRBV27 with TRBJ2-1; D gene ambiguous. Between the trimmed V and J ends, which lost 5 bases and 5 bases, there was a span of 4 bases. CDR1 MNHEY and CDR2 SMNVEV come from the germline V gene (reference sequence). The CDR3 extends over 11 amino acids. CDR3 loop: CASSGDNEQFF. In DNA, the CDR3 is TGTGCCAGCAGTGGTGACAATGAGCAGTTCTTC.

This clonotype was seen at least ten times. The rearrangement uses TRBV20-1 and TRBJ2-2, with D unclear. Germline CDR1 and CDR2: DFQATT and SNEGSKA (reference sequence). The CDR3 contains 13 residues. The ends were cut back, 6 bases at V and 5 bases at J, with 13 bases in the middle. CDR3 sequence reads: CSARQSLTGELFF. CDR3 in DNA: TGCAGTGCCAGGCAGTCCTTGACCGGGGAGCTGTTTTTT.

This clonotype has ten or more counts. This chain links TRBV29-1 with TRBJ2-1; D remains unclear. The V end lost 1 base, the J end lost 12 bases, and 13 bases lay between the germline ends. Per germline, CDR1 SQVTM and CDR2 ANQGSEA. The CDR3 spans 12 residues. CDR3 in amino acids: CSVEVETSGQFF. The DNA for the CDR3 is TGCAGCGTTGAAGTTGAGACTTCGGGGCAGTTCTTC.

This clonotype was counted at least ten times. The chain joins TRBV12-3 or TRBV12-4 to TRBJ2-1; D unresolved. The CDR3 has 12 amino acids. With 6 bases removed from V and 10 bases from J, the gap between germline ends came to 13 bases. The CDR3 spells CASSIPLTEQFF. The CDR3 DNA sequence: TGTGCCAGCAGCATTCCACTGACCGAGCAGTTCTTC.

This clonotype was counted ten times or more. The rearrangement links TRBV27 to TRBJ2-2, with D perhaps matching TRBD2 (6 bases). Germline V gene sequence: CDR1 MNHEY, CDR2 SMNVEV (reference sequence). The CDR3 extends over 14 amino acids. Trimming shortened V by 9 bases and J by 1 base, and 12 bases separated the two germline ends. DNA of the CDR3: TGTGCCAGTAGCGTAGCGGAGAACACCGGGGAGCTGTTTTTT. Encoded protein: CASSVAENTGELFF.

The chain uses TRBV6-1 and TRBJ1-4, with unresolved D. Per germline, CDR1 MNHNS and CDR2 SASEGT. This CDR3 is 14 amino acids long. Trimming stripped 1 base from V and 3 bases from J, with 6 bases between. The DNA for the CDR3 is TGTGCCAGCAGTGAAGGGAGCCCTAATGAAAAACTGTTTTTT. Its translation is CASSEGSPNEKLFF.

The table lists this clonotype with a few counts. The rearrangement links TRBV7-2 to TRBJ1-4; 7 bases match TRBD1. There are 12 residues in the CDR3. The germline CDR1 and CDR2 sequences are SGHTA and FQGNSA. Trimming cost V 11 bases and J 7 bases; bases outside gene matches: 7. As DNA, the CDR3 is TGTGCCTCTACAGGGGTACGTGAAAAACTGTTTTTT. Translating it yields CASTGVREKLFF.

There are a few counts of this clonotype. The chain joins TRBV7-9 to TRBJ1-1, with a weak D call TRBD1 (6 bases). The CDR3 extends over 15 amino acids. Germline V lookup: CDR1 SEHNR, CDR2 FQNEAQ (reference sequence). Trimming cost V 1 base and J 3 bases, with 12 bases left between them. CDR3 residues: CASSLVGGRDTEAFF. CDR3 sequence (DNA): TGTGCCAGCAGCTTAGTAGGGGGTCGGGACACTGAAGCTTTCTTT.

The table lists this clonotype with a few counts. The chain recombines TRBV6-5 with TRBJ2-2; 11 bases align to TRBD1. The V gene end was trimmed by 6 bases and the J gene end by 0 bases; junction bases not matched to a gene: 6. There are 17 residues in the CDR3. Germline CDR1 MNHEY, CDR2 SVGAGI. The CDR3: CASRGTGGDPNTGELFF. The CDR3 DNA follows: TGTGCCAGCAGAGGGACAGGGGGAGATCCGAACACCGGGGAGCTGTTTTTT.

This clonotype was counted many times. The chain links TRBV5-1 to TRBJ2-5; 9 bases agree with TRBD2. CDR1 and CDR2 from the germline V gene are SGHRS and YFSETQ. V dropped 1 base and J dropped 0; count of bases not matched to a gene: 1. The CDR3 covers 15 residues. CDR3: CASSLQRGDQETQYF. The DNA of the CDR3 is TGCGCCAGCAGCTTGCAGCGGGGGGACCAAGAGACCCAGTACTTC.

This rearrangement joins TRBV28 to TRBJ1-5; no clear D. Trimming shortened V by 4 bases and J by 4 bases, and 8 bases separated the two germline ends. Germline assignment: CDR1 MDHEN and CDR2 SYDVKM. This CDR3 has 13 amino acids. The CDR3 here is CASSSPGNQPQHF. DNA for the CDR3: TGTGCCAGCAGTTCTCCGGGGAATCAGCCCCAGCATTTT.

This clonotype has ten or more counts. J is TRBJ1-1 and V is TRBV20-1; D unresolved. Germline values: CDR1 DFQATT, CDR2 SNEGSKA (reference sequence). The CDR3 runs 15 residues. V gave up 1 base and J gave up 0 bases, with 12 bases separating them. The CDR3 DNA follows: TGCAGTGCTAGAGGTCCGGTGCCTATGAACACTGAAGCTTTCTTT. This sequence encodes CSARGPVPMNTEAFF.

This clonotype was observed at least ten times. V is TRBV12-3 or TRBV12-4 and J is TRBJ2-6; D gene uncertain. The CDR3 contains 19 residues. The V end was cut by 2 bases, the J end by 0 bases, with 17 bases between. The CDR3 protein is CASSLYPPGGVSGANVLTF. The CDR3 coding sequence is TGTGCCAGCAGTTTATACCCGCCCGGCGGAGTCTCTGGGGCCAACGTCCTGACTTTC.

This clonotype has ten or more counts. V and J are TRBV28 and TRBJ1-5; weak D call: TRBD1 (5 bases). CDR1 and CDR2 from the germline V gene are MDHEN and SYDVKM. Trimming removed 3 bases at V and 4 bases at J, with 10 bases between. This CDR3 spans 14 amino acids. The CDR3 sequence is CASSFPQANQPQHF. The CDR3, as DNA: TGTGCCAGCAGTTTCCCACAGGCTAATCAGCCCCAGCATTTT.

In its sample, this clonotype was seen a few times. This chain links TRBV6-1 with TRBJ1-1; TRBD1 aligns across 8 bases. The V gene end was trimmed by 11 bases and the J gene end by 4 bases; junction bases not matched to a gene: 12. Germline CDR1 and CDR2: MNHNS and SASEGT. This CDR3 has 14 amino acids. The CDR3 sequence is CAGSWGGTGTEAFF. The CDR3 DNA reads as TGTGCCGGATCCTGGGGAGGGACAGGCACTGAAGCTTTCTTT.

This clonotype has ten or more counts. The V gene is TRBV4-3, the J gene TRBJ1-5; D remains ambiguous. The CDR3 has 13 residues. Germline values: CDR1 LGHNA, CDR2 YSLEER. V lost 0 bases and J lost 4, with 4 bases in between. The DNA for the CDR3 is TGCGCCAGCAGCCAAGAGCTTAATCAGCCCCAGCATTTT. Its protein product is CASSQELNQPQHF.

This chain links TRBV7-2 with TRBJ2-7; no clear D. Trimming pared 1 base from V and 2 bases from J, leaving 12 bases between. The CDR3 loop spans 15 amino acids. The germline V gene encodes CDR1 SGHTA and CDR2 FQGNSA. CDR3 coding DNA: TGTGCCAGCAGCTTAGTCGCCTTCTCCACCTACGAGCAGTACTTC. Encoded protein: CASSLVAFSTYEQYF.

This clonotype was counted between two and nine times. The chain carries TRBV29-1 and TRBJ2-1; D may be TRBD1 or TRBD2 (5 bases each). Between the trimmed V and J ends, which lost 7 bases and 10 bases, there was a span of 26 bases. CDR3 length: 15 amino acids. Germline V gene data show CDR1 as SQVTM and CDR2 as ANQGSEA. In DNA form, the CDR3 reads TGCAGCGGCGCCCGCCAAGGGACCCCCAATGAGGAGCAGTTCTTC. Translation gives CSGARQGTPNEEQFF.

This chain connects TRBV4-1 to TRBJ2-1; D is ambiguous. CDR1 and CDR2 from the germline V gene are MGHRA and YSYEKL. Trimming stripped 0 bases from V and 12 bases from J, with 9 bases between. This CDR3 comprises 12 residues. The CDR3 sequence is CASSQDVETQFF. Here the CDR3 DNA reads TGCGCCAGCAGCCAAGATGTTGAGACGCAGTTCTTC.

This clonotype was counted ten times or more. The chain is built from TRBV7-8 and TRBJ2-7; D may be TRBD1 (6 bases). The V and J ends lost 5 bases and 6 bases respectively, with 17 bases between them. Germline V gene lookup returns CDR1 SGHVS and CDR2 FQNEAQ. This CDR3 has 14 residues. CDR3 region: CASSPLNRAIEQYF. The CDR3 nucleotides are TGTGCCAGCAGCCCATTAAACAGGGCGATCGAGCAGTACTTC.

This clonotype has at least ten counts. V and J are TRBV18 and TRBJ2-5, with D unresolved. Per germline, CDR1 KGHSH and CDR2 LQKENI. V was shortened by 8 bases and J by 3 bases, with 4 bases between the two germline ends. CDR3 length: 10 residues. The CDR3 here is CASTEETQYF. In nucleotides, the CDR3 is TGTGCCAGCACCGAAGAGACCCAGTACTTC.